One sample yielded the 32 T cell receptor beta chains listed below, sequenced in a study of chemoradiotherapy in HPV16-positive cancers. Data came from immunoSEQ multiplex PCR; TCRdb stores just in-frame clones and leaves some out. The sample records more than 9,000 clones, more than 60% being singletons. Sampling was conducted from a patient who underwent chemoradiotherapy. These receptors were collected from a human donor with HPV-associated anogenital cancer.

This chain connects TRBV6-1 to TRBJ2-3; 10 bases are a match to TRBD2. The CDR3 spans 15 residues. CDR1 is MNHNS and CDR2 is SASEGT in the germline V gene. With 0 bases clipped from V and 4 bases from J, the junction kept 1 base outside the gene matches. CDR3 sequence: CASSEAGLAADTQYF. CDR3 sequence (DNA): TGTGCCAGCAGTGAAGCAGGACTAGCGGCAGATACGCAGTATTTT.

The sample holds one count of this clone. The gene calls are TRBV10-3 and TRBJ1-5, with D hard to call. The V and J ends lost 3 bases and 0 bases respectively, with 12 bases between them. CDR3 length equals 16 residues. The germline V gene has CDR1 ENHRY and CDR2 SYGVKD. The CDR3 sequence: CAISEGSGSSNQPQHF. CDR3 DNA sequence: TGTGCCATCAGTGAAGGTTCGGGGTCTAGCAATCAGCCCCAGCATTTT.

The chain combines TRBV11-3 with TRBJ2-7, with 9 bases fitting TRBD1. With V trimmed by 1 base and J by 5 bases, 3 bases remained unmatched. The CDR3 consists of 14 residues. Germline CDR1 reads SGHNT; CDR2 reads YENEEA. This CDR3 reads CASSLAGTGNEQYF. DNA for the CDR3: TGTGCCAGCAGCTTAGCCGGGACAGGGAACGAGCAGTACTTC.

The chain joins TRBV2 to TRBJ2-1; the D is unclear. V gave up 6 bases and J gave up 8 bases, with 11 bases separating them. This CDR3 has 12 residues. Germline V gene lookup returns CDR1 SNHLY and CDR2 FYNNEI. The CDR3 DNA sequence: TGTGCCAGCAGCCCTAGTGGGGATGAGCAGTTCTTC. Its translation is CASSPSGDEQFF.

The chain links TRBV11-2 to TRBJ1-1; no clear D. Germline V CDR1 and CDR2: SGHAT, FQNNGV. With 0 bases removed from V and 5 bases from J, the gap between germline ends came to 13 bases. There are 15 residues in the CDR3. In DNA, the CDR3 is TGTGCCAGCAGCTTAGATCTACAGCTGCAGACTGAAGCTTTCTTT. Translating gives CASSLDLQLQTEAFF.

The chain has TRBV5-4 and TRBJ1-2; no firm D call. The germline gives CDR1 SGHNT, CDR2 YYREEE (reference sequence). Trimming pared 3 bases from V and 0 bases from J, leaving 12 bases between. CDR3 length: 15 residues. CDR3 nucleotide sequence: TGTGCCAGCAGCTCGGGGAAGGTTTCTAACTATGGCTACACCTTC. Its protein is CASSSGKVSNYGYTF.

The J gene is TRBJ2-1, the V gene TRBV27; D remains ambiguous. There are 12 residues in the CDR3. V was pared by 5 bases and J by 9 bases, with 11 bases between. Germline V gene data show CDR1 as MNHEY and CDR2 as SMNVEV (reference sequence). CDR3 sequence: CASSPRITEQFF. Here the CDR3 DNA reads TGTGCCAGCAGTCCCCGCATTACTGAGCAGTTCTTC.

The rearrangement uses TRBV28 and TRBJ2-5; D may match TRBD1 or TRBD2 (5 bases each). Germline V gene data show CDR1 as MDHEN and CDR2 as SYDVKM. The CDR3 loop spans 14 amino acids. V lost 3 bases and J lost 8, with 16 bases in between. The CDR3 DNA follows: TGTGCCAGCAGTTTGGGGCAACGGAGGCTCACCCAGTACTTC. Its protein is CASSLGQRRLTQYF.

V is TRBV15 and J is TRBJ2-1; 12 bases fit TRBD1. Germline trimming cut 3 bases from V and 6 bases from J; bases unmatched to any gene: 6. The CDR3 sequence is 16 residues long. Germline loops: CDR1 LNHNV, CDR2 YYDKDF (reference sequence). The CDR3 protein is CATSRGRDRGLNEQFF. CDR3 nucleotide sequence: TGTGCCACCAGCAGGGGCCGGGACAGGGGGCTCAATGAGCAGTTCTTC.

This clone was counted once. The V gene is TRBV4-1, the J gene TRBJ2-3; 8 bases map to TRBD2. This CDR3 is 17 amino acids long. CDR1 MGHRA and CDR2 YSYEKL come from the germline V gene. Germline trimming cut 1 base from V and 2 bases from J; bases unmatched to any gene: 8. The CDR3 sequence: CASSQVRERGNTDTQYF. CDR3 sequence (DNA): TGCGCCAGCAGCCAAGTTCGGGAGCGGGGGAACACAGATACGCAGTATTTT.

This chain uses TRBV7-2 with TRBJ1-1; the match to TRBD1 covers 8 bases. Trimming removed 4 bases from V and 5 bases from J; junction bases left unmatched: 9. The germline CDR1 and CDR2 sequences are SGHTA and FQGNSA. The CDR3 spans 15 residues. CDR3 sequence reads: CASSWGGQGLTEAFF. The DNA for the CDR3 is TGTGCCAGCAGCTGGGGAGGACAGGGCTTAACTGAAGCTTTCTTT.

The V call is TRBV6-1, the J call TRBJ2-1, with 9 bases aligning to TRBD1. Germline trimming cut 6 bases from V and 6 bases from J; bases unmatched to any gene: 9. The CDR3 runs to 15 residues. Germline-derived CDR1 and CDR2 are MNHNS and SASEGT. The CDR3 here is CASSKLQGAINEQFF. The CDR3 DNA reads TGTGCCAGCAGCAAGTTACAGGGGGCGATCAATGAGCAGTTCTTC.

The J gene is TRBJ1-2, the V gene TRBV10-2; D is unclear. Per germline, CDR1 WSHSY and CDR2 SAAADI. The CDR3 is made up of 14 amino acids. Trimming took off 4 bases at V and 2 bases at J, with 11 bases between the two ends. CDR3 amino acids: CASSVGAWNYGYTF. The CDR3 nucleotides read TGCGCCAGCAGTGTCGGAGCCTGGAACTATGGCTACACCTTC.

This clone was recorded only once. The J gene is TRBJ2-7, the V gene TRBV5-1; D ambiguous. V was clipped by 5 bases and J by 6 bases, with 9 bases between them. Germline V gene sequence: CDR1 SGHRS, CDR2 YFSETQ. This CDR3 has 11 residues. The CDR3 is CASSDLGEQYF. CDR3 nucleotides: TGCGCCAGCAGTGATTTGGGCGAGCAGTACTTC.

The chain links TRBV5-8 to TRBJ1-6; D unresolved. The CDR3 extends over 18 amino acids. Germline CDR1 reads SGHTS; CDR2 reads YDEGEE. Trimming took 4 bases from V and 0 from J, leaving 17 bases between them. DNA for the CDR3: TGTGCCAGCAGCCCTTTAGGGCAGGATAGCTCCTATAATTCACCCCTCCACTTT. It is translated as CASSPLGQDSSYNSPLHF.

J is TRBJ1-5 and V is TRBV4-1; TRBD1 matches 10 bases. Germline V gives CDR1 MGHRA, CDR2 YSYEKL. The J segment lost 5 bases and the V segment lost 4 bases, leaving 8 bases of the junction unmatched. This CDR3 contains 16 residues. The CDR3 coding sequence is TGCGCCAGCAGCCCATCGACAGGGGGCCTCGATCAGCCCCAGCATTTT. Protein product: CASSPSTGGLDQPQHF.

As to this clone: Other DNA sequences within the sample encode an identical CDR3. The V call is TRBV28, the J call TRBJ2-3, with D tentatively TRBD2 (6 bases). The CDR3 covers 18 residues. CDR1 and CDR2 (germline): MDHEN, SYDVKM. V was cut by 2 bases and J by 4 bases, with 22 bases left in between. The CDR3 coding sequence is TGTGCCAGCAGTTTACCTGCGGGAATGCTCTTCTTCGCAGATACGCAGTATTTT. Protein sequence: CASSLPAGMLFFADTQYF.

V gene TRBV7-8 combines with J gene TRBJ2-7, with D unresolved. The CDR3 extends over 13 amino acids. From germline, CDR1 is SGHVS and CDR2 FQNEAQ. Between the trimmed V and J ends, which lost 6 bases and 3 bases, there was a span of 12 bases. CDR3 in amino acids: CASRDENSYEQYF. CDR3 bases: TGTGCCAGCAGGGATGAGAACAGCTACGAGCAGTACTTC. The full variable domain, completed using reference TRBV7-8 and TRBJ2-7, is GAGVSQSPRYKVAKRGQDVALRCDPISGHVSLFWYQQALGQGPEFLTYFQNEAQLDKSGLPSDRFFAERPEGSVSTLKIQRTQQEDSAVYLCASRDENSYEQYFGPGTRLTVT.

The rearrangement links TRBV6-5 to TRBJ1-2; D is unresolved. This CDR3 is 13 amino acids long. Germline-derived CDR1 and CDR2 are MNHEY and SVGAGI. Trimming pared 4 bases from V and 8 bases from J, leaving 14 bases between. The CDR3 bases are TGTGCCAGCAGTTTGGCGGGATCGTTGGGCTACACCTTC. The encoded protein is CASSLAGSLGYTF.

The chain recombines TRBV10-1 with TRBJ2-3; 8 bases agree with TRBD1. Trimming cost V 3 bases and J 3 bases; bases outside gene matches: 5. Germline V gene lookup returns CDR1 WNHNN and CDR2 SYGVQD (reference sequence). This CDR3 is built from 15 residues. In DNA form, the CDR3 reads TGCGCCAGCAGTGATCCAGGACAGGGTACAGATACGCAGTATTTT. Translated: CASSDPGQGTDTQYF.

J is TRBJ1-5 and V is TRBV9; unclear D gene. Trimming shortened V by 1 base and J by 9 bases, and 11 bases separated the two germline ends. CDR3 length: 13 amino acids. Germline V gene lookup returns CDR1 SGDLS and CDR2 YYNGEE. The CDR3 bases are TGTGCCAGCAGCGTATCTGAGGACGGGCCCCAGCATTTT. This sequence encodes CASSVSEDGPQHF.

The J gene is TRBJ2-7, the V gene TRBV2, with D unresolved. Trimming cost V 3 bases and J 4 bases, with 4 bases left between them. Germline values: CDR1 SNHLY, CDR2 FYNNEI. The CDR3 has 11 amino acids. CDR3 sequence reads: CASSDEYEQYF. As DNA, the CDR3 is TGTGCCAGCAGTGATGAGTACGAGCAGTACTTC.

The DNA for the CDR3 is TGTGCCAGTAGTACTGAGCGGGGGTTACGGGATACGCAGTATTTT. This translates into CASSTERGLRDTQYF. V usage is TRBV19 and J usage is TRBJ2-3, with TRBD2 matching 8 bases. The trim removed 4 bases at V and 6 bases at J, leaving 9 bases unmatched. The germline CDR1 and CDR2 sequences are LNHDA and SQIVND (reference sequence). This CDR3 is built from 15 residues. Based on the CDR3 plus reference TRBV19 and TRBJ2-3, the full variable domain is DGGITQSPKYLFRKEGQNVTLSCEQNLNHDAMYWYRQDPGQGLRLIYYSQIVNDFQKGDIAEGYSVSREKKESFPLTVTSAQKNPTAFYLCASSTERGLRDTQYFGPGTRLTVL.

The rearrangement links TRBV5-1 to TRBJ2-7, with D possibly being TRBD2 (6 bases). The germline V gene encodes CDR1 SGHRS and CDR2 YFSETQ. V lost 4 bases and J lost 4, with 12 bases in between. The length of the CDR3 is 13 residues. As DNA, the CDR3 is TGCGCCAGCAGCCCGGGACTCCCATACGAGCAGTACTTC. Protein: CASSPGLPYEQYF.

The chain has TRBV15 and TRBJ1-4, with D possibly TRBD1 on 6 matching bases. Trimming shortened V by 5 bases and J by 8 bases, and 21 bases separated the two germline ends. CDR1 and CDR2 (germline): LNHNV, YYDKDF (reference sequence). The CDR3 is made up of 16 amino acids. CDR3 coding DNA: TGTGCCACCAGCGGAACCGAACAGGGATGGAGGGAAAAACTGTTTTTT. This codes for CATSGTEQGWREKLFF.

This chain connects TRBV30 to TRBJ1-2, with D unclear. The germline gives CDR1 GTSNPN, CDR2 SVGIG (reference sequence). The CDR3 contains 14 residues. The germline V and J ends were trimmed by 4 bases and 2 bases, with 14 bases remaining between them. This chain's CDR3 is CAWKIFGGNYGYTF. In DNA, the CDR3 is TGTGCCTGGAAAATTTTTGGAGGAAACTATGGCTACACCTTC.

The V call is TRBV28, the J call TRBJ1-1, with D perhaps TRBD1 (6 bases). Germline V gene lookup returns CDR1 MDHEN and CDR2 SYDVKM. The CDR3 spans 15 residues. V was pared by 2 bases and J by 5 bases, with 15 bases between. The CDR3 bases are TGTGCCAGCAGTTTAAATGGGGGCGCGAGTACTGAAGCTTTCTTT. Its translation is CASSLNGGASTEAFF.

CDR3 loop: CASSGSVRDNEQYF. In nucleotides, the CDR3 is TGTGCCAGCTCAGGGTCCGTGAGGGACAACGAGCAGTACTTC. This chain connects TRBV18 to TRBJ2-7; D may be TRBD1 (6 bases). The V and J ends lost 5 bases and 5 bases respectively, with 16 bases between them. The CDR3 covers 14 residues. Germline V gene sequence: CDR1 KGHSH, CDR2 LQKENI.

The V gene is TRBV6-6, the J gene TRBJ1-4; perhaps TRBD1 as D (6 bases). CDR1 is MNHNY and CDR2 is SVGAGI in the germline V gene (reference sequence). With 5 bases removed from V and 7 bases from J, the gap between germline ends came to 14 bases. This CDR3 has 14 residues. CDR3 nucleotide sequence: TGTGCCAGCAGTCAGACAGCCAGGGGTGAAAAACTGTTTTTT. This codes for CASSQTARGEKLFF.

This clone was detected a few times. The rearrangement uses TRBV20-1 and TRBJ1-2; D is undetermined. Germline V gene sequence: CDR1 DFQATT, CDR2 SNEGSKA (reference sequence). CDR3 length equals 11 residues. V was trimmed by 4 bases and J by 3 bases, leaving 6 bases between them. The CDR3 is CSATRYYGYTF. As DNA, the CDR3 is TGCAGTGCTACCCGGTACTATGGCTACACCTTC.

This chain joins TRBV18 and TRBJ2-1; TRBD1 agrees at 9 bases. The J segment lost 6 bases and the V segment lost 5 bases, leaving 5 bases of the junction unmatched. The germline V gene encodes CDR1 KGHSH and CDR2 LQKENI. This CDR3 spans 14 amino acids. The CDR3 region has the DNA TGTGCCAGCTCAGAGGGACAGGGTGGCAATGAGCAGTTCTTC. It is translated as CASSEGQGGNEQFF.

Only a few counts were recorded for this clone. The CDR3 DNA is TGTGCCAACGGAGGGGGCTACGAGCAGTACTTC. Translating gives CANGGGYEQYF. The gene calls are TRBV2 and TRBJ2-7; the D call may be TRBD1 or TRBD2 (6 bases each). Germline assignment: CDR1 SNHLY and CDR2 FYNNEI. V was pared by 10 bases and J by 3 bases, with 10 bases between. The CDR3 length is 11 residues.